This TCR beta chain was obtained from a study of blood T cells in healthy people across ages. On the study more broadly: When template switching was applied, about one barcoded beta molecule was captured per two T cells.

Whole-study findings and limits: Age advanced and TCR beta diversity per million T cells fell, roughly linearly. A greater number of naive CD4+ cells and higher diversity distinguished long-lived donors from aged donors.

In terms of origin and age, donors were healthy Caucasian individuals from Russia aged about 6 to 90. This CDR3 is built from 15 residues. Deletions cut 8 bases from V and 7 bases from J, with 21 bases between. Then a second PCR, running about 6 to 11 cycles, was carried out with a sample-barcoded 5' primer and a J-beta primer mix. MiXCR, run by TCRdb on the 5' RACE reads, gives a single entry per CDR3 protein. The table lists roughly 1,800,000 distinct CDR3 sequences, 49% of them singletons. Worth noting for this clonotype: Antigen specificity is unknown.

Sequenced input: blood. The rearrangement joins TRBV12-3 or TRBV12-4 to TRBJ2-1, with D unresolved. The receptor was derived from a woman aged 40-49 years in good health. CDR3 nucleotide sequence: TGTGCCAGCGGCCGTGCGGCCCCGCAAGGGAATGAGCAGTTCTTC. It specifies CASGRAAPQGNEQFF.